This T cell receptor (beta chain) is from a study of post-analysis software for immune sequencing data. cDNA libraries for TCR beta contained unique molecular identifiers. One entry per CDR3 protein, called by TCRdb with MiXCR from the PCR reads. This table holds approximately 630,000 distinct CDR3 sequences, approximately 60% found once. Findings and limits, study-wide: Four or five TRBV segments were more frequent in patients than controls; TRBV5-6, TRBV5-1 and TRBV20-1 belonged to this group. Controls significantly exceeded multiple sclerosis patients in normalized Chao1 diversity.

Points on this clonotype: What it binds is unknown.

CDR3 length equals 14 residues. Trimming removed 9 bases from V and 3 bases from J, with 15 bases in between. Germline V lookup: CDR1 LNHNV, CDR2 YYDKDF (reference sequence). The receptor comes from a girl under 10 years old with multiple sclerosis. The sample consisted of blood. This chain connects TRBV15 to TRBJ1-5; D remains ambiguous. In DNA, the CDR3 is TGTGCCACGAAAGGACGGGTGAACAATCAGCCCCAGCATTTT. This encodes CATKGRVNNQPQHF.